The clone carrying this T cell receptor (beta chain) has only a few counts. Trimming left V 2 bases short and J 3 bases short, with 7 bases between. Germline CDR1 is MNHNY and CDR2 is SVGAGI (reference sequence). This CDR3 is 13 amino acids long. The data are from a study of blood T cell repertoires in COVID-19. Some clones are missing from TCRdb's copy, which holds only in-frame ones; the method was immunoSEQ multiplex PCR. The sample gives 240,000 or so clones, roughly 79% of which show up once; 6% to 8% is in the top ten. The rearrangement joins TRBV6-6 to TRBJ1-2; D is ambiguous. This receptor was obtained from a woman of 80 years or more with COVID-19, enrolled during active disease. The material sequenced was peripheral blood. The CDR3 is CASSYREYYGYTF. CDR3 in DNA: TGTGCCAGCAGTTACAGGGAGTACTATGGCTACACCTTC.